These 21 T cell receptor beta chains share one sample of origin, sequenced in a study of cytomegalovirus exposure and HLA in healthy donors (dated by TCRdb to 2015 to 2018). The library was produced with the immunoSEQ multiplex PCR assay. For the multiplex PCR, a mixture combining 60 forward primers for TCR Vbeta segments and 13 reverse primers for TCR Jbeta segments was used. The source is immuneACCESS, and TCRdb retained only in-frame sequences with V and J called. Part of the clones is not carried over; for the studies checked, unresolved V genes explain less than half of this, and the remainder is unexplained. Within this sample are some 160,000 clones, with roughly 78% of them counted one time only. The ten top clones hold 3.1% of the sample. The specimen sequenced was PBMCs. These receptors were collected from a middle-aged woman in good health and CMV-seronegative.

This clone was seen a few times. The chain uses TRBV5-4 and TRBJ2-7; the D gene is possibly TRBD1 (5 bases). V was cut by 1 base and J by 2 bases, with 10 bases left in between. The V gene's germline CDR1 is SGHNT and CDR2 YYREEE (reference sequence). This CDR3 has 14 residues. The CDR3 reads CASSLRQLPYEQYF. In DNA, the CDR3 is TGTGCCAGCAGCTTGCGACAGCTCCCCTACGAGCAGTACTTC.

This clone was seen only once. The V gene is TRBV29-1, the J gene TRBJ1-1, with 10 bases that match TRBD1. The length of the CDR3 is 14 residues. J was trimmed by 5 bases and V by 5 bases; bases with no gene match: 8. Germline V lookup: CDR1 SQVTM, CDR2 ANQGSEA. The CDR3 reads CSVNDRGLRTEAFF. CDR3 DNA sequence: TGCAGCGTTAACGACAGGGGGCTGAGGACTGAAGCTTTCTTT.

The chain recombines TRBV6-1 with TRBJ2-7; 10 bases agree with TRBD2. In germline, CDR1 is MNHNS, CDR2 SASEGT. V lost 0 bases and J lost 3; bases outside the gene matches: 8. This CDR3 region has 17 residues. CDR3 in amino acids: CASSEARASGGVYEQYF. CDR3 nucleotides: TGTGCCAGCAGTGAAGCACGGGCTAGCGGGGGAGTCTACGAGCAGTACTTC.

The chain has TRBV12-5 and TRBJ2-7; TRBD1 agrees at 8 bases. CDR3 length equals 16 residues. J lost 3 bases, V lost 6 bases, and 13 bases had no gene match. Looked up from germline, CDR1 is LGHNT and CDR2 is FRNRAP. The CDR3 bases are TGTGCTAGTGGCCCAGCCGGACAGGGTTGGGTCTACGAGCAGTACTTC. Residues: CASGPAGQGWVYEQYF.

The rearrangement uses TRBV10-3 and TRBJ2-7; 8 positions agree with TRBD2. The CDR3 covers 15 residues. With 5 bases clipped from V and 4 bases from J, the junction kept 10 bases outside the gene matches. Germline V gene sequence: CDR1 ENHRY, CDR2 SYGVKD. CDR3 bases: TGTGCCATCAGTCCCCCCGGACTAGCAACGTACGAGCAGTACTTC. Protein: CAISPPGLATYEQYF.

The chain uses TRBV28 and TRBJ1-5; 7 nucleotides align to TRBD1. CDR3 length equals 13 residues. The V gene end was trimmed by 6 bases and the J gene end by 4 bases; junction bases not matched to a gene: 3. CDR1 is MDHEN and CDR2 is SYDVKM in the germline V gene. In nucleotides, the CDR3 is TGTGCCAGCAGCCGACAGGGTAATCAGCCCCAGCATTTT. Translation: CASSRQGNQPQHF.

This chain connects TRBV5-5 to TRBJ1-1; the match to TRBD1 covers 10 bases. This CDR3 region has 16 residues. In germline, CDR1 is SGHKS, CDR2 YYEKEE (reference sequence). V lost 1 base and J lost 5; bases outside the gene matches: 8. In DNA, the CDR3 is TGTGCCAGCAGCTTGCTTGGGACAGGGGTGAGTACTGAAGCTTTCTTT. Encoded protein: CASSLLGTGVSTEAFF.

This chain connects TRBV28 to TRBJ1-2; possible D gene TRBD1, 5 bases. The CDR3 totals 14 residues. From germline, CDR1 is MDHEN and CDR2 SYDVKM. V was shortened by 6 bases and J by 6 bases, with 17 bases between the two germline ends. CDR3 nucleotide sequence: TGTGCCAGCAGGTACAGACGGGGGGTCGATGGCTACACCTTC. It is translated as CASRYRRGVDGYTF.

This chain uses TRBV7-3 with TRBJ2-3; 9 bases agree with TRBD2. With V trimmed by 5 bases and J by 3 bases, 12 bases remained unmatched. Per germline, CDR1 SGHTA and CDR2 FQGTGA. The CDR3 sequence is 17 residues long. In nucleotides, the CDR3 is TGTGCCAGCAGCCGCCGCGGGGGGGCTATTGGGACAGATACGCAGTATTTT. Translated: CASSRRGGAIGTDTQYF.

This clone showed up just a few times. The V call is TRBV6-5, the J call TRBJ2-7, with D perhaps matching TRBD2 (7 bases). CDR3 size: 14 residues. Trimming removed 4 bases from V and 2 bases from J, with 12 bases in between. From germline, CDR1 is MNHEY and CDR2 SVGAGI. The CDR3 loop is CASSLGGPPYEQYF. The DNA of the CDR3 is TGTGCCAGCAGTTTGGGGGGGCCACCCTACGAGCAGTACTTC.

This clone was counted only a few times. This chain joins TRBV7-9 and TRBJ2-5; no reliable D call. There are 15 residues in the CDR3. Trimming took off 0 bases at V and 3 bases at J, with 11 bases between the two ends. In germline, CDR1 is SEHNR, CDR2 FQNEAQ (reference sequence). The CDR3 spells CASSLARQVKETQYF. The CDR3 DNA sequence: TGTGCCAGCAGCTTAGCAAGGCAGGTTAAAGAGACCCAGTACTTC.

This chain connects TRBV5-1 to TRBJ2-7; TRBD1 is a possible D gene (5 bases). This CDR3 region has 14 residues. Germline lookup yields CDR1 SGHRS and CDR2 YFSETQ. The V gene lost 1 base and the J gene lost 0 bases, with 8 bases spanning the gap. The CDR3 DNA is TGCGCCAGCAGCTTGCAGGACACCTCCTACGAGCAGTACTTC. As protein: CASSLQDTSYEQYF.

The genes are TRBV21-1 and TRBJ2-7; the table assigns TRBD2, which was not confirmed against the DNA. TRBV21-1 represents a pseudogene. This CDR3 spans 19 amino acids. The DNA of the CDR3 is TGTGCCAGCAGCAAATCCGGGGGGTTAAACAGGGAATCCTCCTACGAGCAGTACTTC. The encoded protein is CASSKSGGLNRESSYEQYF.

The chain has TRBV27 and TRBJ1-5, with D hard to call. The CDR3 sequence is 14 residues long. V was pared by 6 bases and J by 5 bases, with 14 bases between. From germline, CDR1 is MNHEY and CDR2 SMNVEV (reference sequence). DNA for the CDR3: TGTGCCAGCAGCTCCGGGTCCTCTTATCAGCCCCAGCATTTT. Amino acid sequence: CASSSGSSYQPQHF.

The CDR3 DNA reads as TGTGCCAGCAGCCCTGGCGGTACTAGAGTACGGGATGAGCAGTTCTTC. Residues: CASSPGGTRVRDEQFF. The chain has TRBV7-3 and TRBJ2-1, with D possibly matching TRBD2 (5 bases). V shed 5 bases and J shed 8 bases, with 22 bases lying between them. The length of the CDR3 is 16 residues. Germline values: CDR1 SGHTA, CDR2 FQGTGA.

The CDR3: CASSYSRREQTSGNTIYF. The CDR3 nucleotides read TGTGCCAGCAGTTACTCCCGCAGGGAACAGACCTCTGGAAACACCATATATTTT. J is TRBJ1-3 and V is TRBV6-8, with a possible D match to TRBD1 (5 bases). Germline V gene sequence: CDR1 MNHGY, CDR2 SAAAGT. V lost 0 bases to trimming and J lost 0 bases, with 15 bases between them. The CDR3 is 18 amino acids.

This chain links TRBV28 with TRBJ2-1; 13 bases are shared with TRBD2. Germline CDR1 and CDR2: MDHEN and SYDVKM. This CDR3 is built from 16 residues. With 8 bases clipped from V and 8 bases from J, the junction kept 12 bases outside the gene matches. The CDR3 loop is CASGRTSGGSRDEQFF. The CDR3 region has the DNA TGTGCCAGCGGTAGGACTAGCGGGGGTAGTAGGGATGAGCAGTTCTTC.

The chain carries TRBV18 and TRBJ1-1; the D gene is possibly TRBD1 (6 bases). V was pared by 4 bases and J by 1 base, with 16 bases between. Germline V lookup: CDR1 KGHSH, CDR2 LQKENI. This CDR3 is 16 amino acids long. CDR3: CASSRGRSPSNTEAFF. The CDR3 DNA reads as TGTGCCAGCTCACGGGGGCGATCTCCCTCGAACACTGAAGCTTTCTTT.

CDR3 nucleotide sequence: TGTGCCAGCACCCCGGACATAACGATGTTTGAAGCTTTCTTT. Translating gives CASTPDITMFEAFF. V and J are TRBV6-5 and TRBJ1-1; perhaps TRBD1 as D (5 bases). The CDR3 covers 14 residues. CDR1 MNHEY and CDR2 SVGAGI come from the germline V gene. Trimming left V 7 bases short and J 7 bases short, with 19 bases between.

This chain connects TRBV18 to TRBJ2-7; a possible D gene is TRBD2 (5 bases). The CDR3 is 13 amino acids. V shed 5 bases and J shed 1 base, with 9 bases lying between them. Germline V gene lookup returns CDR1 KGHSH and CDR2 LQKENI. CDR3 sequence: CASSSGNSYEQYF. As DNA, the CDR3 is TGTGCCAGCTCATCGGGGAATTCCTACGAGCAGTACTTC. The full variable domain, with the rest looked up from reference TRBV18 and TRBJ2-7, is NAGVMQNPRHLVRRRGQEARLRCSPMKGHSHVYWYRQLPEEGLKFMVYLQKENIIDESGMPKERFSAEFPKEGPSILRIQQVVRGDSAAYFCASSSGNSYEQYFGPGTRLTVT.

The chain uses TRBV2 and TRBJ1-1, with unresolved D. V was shortened by 3 bases and J by 5 bases, with 13 bases between the two germline ends. Germline V gives CDR1 SNHLY, CDR2 FYNNEI. This CDR3 comprises 14 residues. For the CDR3, the DNA is TGTGCCAGCAGTGAGACTGTTCCCGGGACTGAAGCTTTCTTT. Amino acids: CASSETVPGTEAFF.